This T cell receptor beta chain is drawn from a study of blood T cell repertoires in COVID-19. Looking at the study overall: From T cells, B-cell-depleted T cells, or PBMCs came the material, which was cDNA or gDNA.

This clone was seen only a few times. It was within 2 weeks before study entry that exposed participants met a COVID-19 case. Trimming shortened V by 4 bases and J by 4 bases, and 11 bases separated the two germline ends. Germline V lookup: CDR1 LGHNA, CDR2 YNFKEQ. The CDR3 extends over 13 amino acids. Clones were sequenced by immunoSEQ multiplex PCR, and TCRdb holds only the in-frame ones, with some missing. This sample carries under 300,000 clones, over 75% of them seen once, and the ten largest clones take about 3.1%. The clonotype comes from a woman between 35 and 50 years old who had been exposed to COVID-19. V and J are TRBV4-2 and TRBJ2-7, with D possibly being TRBD1 (7 bases). Sequencing was performed on PBMCs or T cells enriched from blood (not recorded which). The CDR3 here is CASSPEGAYEQYF. The CDR3 DNA is TGTGCCAGCAGCCCGGAGGGGGCATACGAGCAGTACTTC.